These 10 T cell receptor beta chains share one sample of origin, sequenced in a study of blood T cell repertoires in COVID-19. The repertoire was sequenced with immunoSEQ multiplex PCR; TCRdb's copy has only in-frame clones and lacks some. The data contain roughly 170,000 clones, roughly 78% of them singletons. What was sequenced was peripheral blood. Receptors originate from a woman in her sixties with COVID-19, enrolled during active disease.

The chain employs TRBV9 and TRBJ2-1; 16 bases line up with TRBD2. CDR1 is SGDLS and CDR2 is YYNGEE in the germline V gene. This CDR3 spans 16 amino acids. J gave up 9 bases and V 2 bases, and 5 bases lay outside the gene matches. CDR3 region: CASSVLGTSGRGEQFF. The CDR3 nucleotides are TGTGCCAGCAGCGTCCTCGGGACTAGCGGGAGGGGTGAGCAGTTCTTC.

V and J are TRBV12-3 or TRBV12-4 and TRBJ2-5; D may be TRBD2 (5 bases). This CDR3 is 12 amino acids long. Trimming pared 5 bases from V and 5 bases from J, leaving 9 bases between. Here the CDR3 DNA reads TGTGCCAGCAGTCTCGGGATGGAGACCCAGTACTTC. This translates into CASSLGMETQYF.

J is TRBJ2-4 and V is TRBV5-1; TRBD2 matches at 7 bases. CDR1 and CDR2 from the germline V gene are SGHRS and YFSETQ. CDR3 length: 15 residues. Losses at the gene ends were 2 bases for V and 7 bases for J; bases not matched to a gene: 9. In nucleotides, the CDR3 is TGCGCCAGCAGCTTAGAACCGGCGGGGGATAACATTCAGTACTTC. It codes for CASSLEPAGDNIQYF.

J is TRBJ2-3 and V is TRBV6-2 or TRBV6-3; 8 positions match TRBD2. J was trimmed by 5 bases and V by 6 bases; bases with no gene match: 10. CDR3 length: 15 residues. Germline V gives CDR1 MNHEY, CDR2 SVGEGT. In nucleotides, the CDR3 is TGTGCCAGCAGCCCCGAGATAGCGGGATTAGATACGCAGTATTTT. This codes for CASSPEIAGLDTQYF.

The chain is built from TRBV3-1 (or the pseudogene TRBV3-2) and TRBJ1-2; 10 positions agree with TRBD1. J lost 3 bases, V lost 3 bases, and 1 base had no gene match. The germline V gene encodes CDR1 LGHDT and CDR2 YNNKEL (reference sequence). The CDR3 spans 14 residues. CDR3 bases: TGTGCCAGCAGCCAGGGACAGGGGCACTATGGCTACACCTTC. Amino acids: CASSQGQGHYGYTF.

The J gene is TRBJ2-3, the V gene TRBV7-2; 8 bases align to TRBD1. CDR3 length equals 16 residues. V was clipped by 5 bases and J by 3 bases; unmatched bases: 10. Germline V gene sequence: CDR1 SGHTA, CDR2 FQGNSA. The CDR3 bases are TGTGCCAGCAGCCCGGAACAGGGGGATATAACAGATACGCAGTATTTT. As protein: CASSPEQGDITDTQYF.

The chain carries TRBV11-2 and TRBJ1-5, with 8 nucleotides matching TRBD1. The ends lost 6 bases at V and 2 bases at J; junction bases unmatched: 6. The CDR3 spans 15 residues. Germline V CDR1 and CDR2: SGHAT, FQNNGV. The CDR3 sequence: CASSPDRVGNQPQHF. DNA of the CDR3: TGTGCCAGCAGTCCGGACAGGGTAGGCAATCAGCCCCAGCATTTT.

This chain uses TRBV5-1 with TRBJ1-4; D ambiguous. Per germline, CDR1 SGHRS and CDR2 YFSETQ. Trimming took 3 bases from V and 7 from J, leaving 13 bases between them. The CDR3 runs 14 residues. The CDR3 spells CASSWEGRSEKLFF. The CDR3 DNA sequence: TGCGCCAGCAGCTGGGAGGGAAGGAGTGAAAAACTGTTTTTT.

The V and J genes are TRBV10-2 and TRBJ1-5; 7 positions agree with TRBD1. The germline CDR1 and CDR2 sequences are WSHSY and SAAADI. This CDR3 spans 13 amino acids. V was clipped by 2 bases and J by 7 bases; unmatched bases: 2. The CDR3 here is CASSEDRDQPQHF. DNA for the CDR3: TGCGCCAGCAGTGAGGACAGGGACCAGCCCCAGCATTTT.

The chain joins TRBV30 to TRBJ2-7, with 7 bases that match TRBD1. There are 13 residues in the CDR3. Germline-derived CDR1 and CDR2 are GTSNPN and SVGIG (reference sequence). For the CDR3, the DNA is TGTGCGACGATAGGCAGGGGGAGCTACGAGCAGTACTTC. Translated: CATIGRGSYEQYF. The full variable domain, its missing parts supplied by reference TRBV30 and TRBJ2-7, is SQTIHQWPATLVQPVGSPLSLECTVEGTSNPNLYWYRQAAGRGLQLLFYSVGIGQISSEVPQNLSASRPQDRQFILSSKKLLLSDSGFYLCATIGRGSYEQYFGPGTRLTVT.